One and the same sample provided the 25 T cell receptor beta chains below, sequenced in a study of blood T cell repertoires in COVID-19 (dated by TCRdb to the early 2020s). Library preparation was by the immunoSEQ multiplex PCR assay. TCRdb stores this immuneACCESS table with in-frame sequences only. Part of the clones is absent; in the studies checked, under half of the shortfall reflects unresolved V genes, and no reason is known for the rest. The sample table records about 60,000 clones; around 73% of these occur just once. The ten largest clones capture around 12% of the sample. Sequencing used peripheral blood. Every receptor here comes from a man older than 75 with acute or convalescent COVID-19.

V and J are TRBV30 and TRBJ1-2; TRBD1 is a possible D gene (5 bases). The CDR3 has 13 amino acids. V lost 7 bases, J lost 0 bases, and 12 bases lay in between. The germline CDR1 and CDR2 sequences are GTSNPN and SVGIG (reference sequence). CDR3 residues: CASMGGSNYGYTF. CDR3 nucleotide sequence: TGTGCCTCGATGGGGGGGTCTAACTATGGCTACACCTTC.

This chain links TRBV11-3 with TRBJ2-3; the D is unclear. CDR1 is SGHNT, CDR2 YENEEA, per germline. With 4 bases removed from V and 6 bases from J, the gap between germline ends came to 14 bases. The CDR3 is made up of 14 amino acids. CDR3 sequence (DNA): TGTGCCAGCAGCTCCCGCTTTCAGAGGGATACGCAGTATTTT. This sequence encodes CASSSRFQRDTQYF.

V gene TRBV5-1 combines with J gene TRBJ2-7; D is possibly TRBD2 (5 bases). Germline V gives CDR1 SGHRS, CDR2 YFSETQ. The CDR3 is 14 residues long. Trimming removed 0 bases at V and 3 bases at J, with 10 bases between. Written as DNA, the CDR3 is TGCGCCAGCAGCTTGGAACAACGGGGCTACGAGCAGTACTTC. Protein product: CASSLEQRGYEQYF.

The rearrangement links TRBV3-1 (or the pseudogene TRBV3-2) to TRBJ2-1; the match to TRBD2 covers 11 bases. CDR3 size: 15 residues. The V gene's germline CDR1 is LGHDT and CDR2 YNNKEL (reference sequence). Trimming removed 4 bases from V and 4 bases from J; junction bases left unmatched: 3. The CDR3 loop reads CASSLGTSGYNEQFF. CDR3 nucleotide sequence: TGTGCCAGCAGCCTCGGGACTAGCGGTTACAATGAGCAGTTCTTC.

Only one count was recorded for this clone. The genes are TRBV3-1 (or the pseudogene TRBV3-2) and TRBJ2-2; tentative D call: TRBD1 (6 bases). The CDR3 length is 14 residues. Between the trimmed V and J ends, which lost 3 bases and 5 bases, there was a span of 10 bases. Germline V gives CDR1 LGHDT, CDR2 YNNKEL (reference sequence). CDR3 sequence (DNA): TGTGCCAGCAGCCAGGGACACCATACCGGGGAGCTGTTTTTT. This encodes CASSQGHHTGELFF.

There are a few counts of this clone. CDR3 coding DNA: TGTGCCAGTACTCAGACAGGGGGAAATGAAAAACTGTTTTTT. Its protein is CASTQTGGNEKLFF. The V gene is TRBV19, the J gene TRBJ1-4; 9 nucleotides line up with TRBD1. The length of the CDR3 is 14 residues. Looked up from germline, CDR1 is LNHDA and CDR2 is SQIVND (reference sequence). V lost 7 bases to trimming and J lost 5 bases; unmatched junction nucleotides: 5.

The chain combines TRBV18 with TRBJ2-1; 7 bases line up with TRBD1. This CDR3 spans 13 amino acids. The germline gives CDR1 KGHSH, CDR2 LQKENI. The junction had 4 bases not matched to a gene; V was cut back by 6 bases and J by 5 bases. CDR3 DNA: TGTGCCAGCTCCAGGGGGACAGACAATGAGCAGTTCTTC. The encoded protein is CASSRGTDNEQFF.

The chain couples TRBV29-1 to TRBJ2-1, with D possibly matching TRBD1 (6 bases). CDR1 SQVTM and CDR2 ANQGSEA come from the germline V gene. V was shortened by 2 bases and J by 5 bases, with 10 bases between the two germline ends. The CDR3 covers 13 residues. DNA of the CDR3: TGCAGCGTTGAAACAGGGTGGGACAATGAGCAGTTCTTC. Protein: CSVETGWDNEQFF.

This clone turned up a few times. The chain carries TRBV10-3 and TRBJ2-7, with D tentatively TRBD1 (8 bases). The CDR3 is 16 residues long. V was clipped by 4 bases and J by 4 bases, with 20 bases between them. Germline CDR1 ENHRY, CDR2 SYGVKD. Here the CDR3 reads CAISAINRGGPYEQYF. The CDR3 bases are TGTGCCATCAGTGCAATAAACAGGGGGGGACCTTACGAGCAGTACTTC.

The chain carries TRBV5-1 and TRBJ1-4, with D maybe TRBD1 (5 bases). From germline, CDR1 is SGHRS and CDR2 YFSETQ. There are 14 residues in the CDR3. Trimming cost V 0 bases and J 7 bases, with 10 bases left between them. The CDR3 region is CASSLEGKGEKLFF. Written as DNA, the CDR3 is TGCGCCAGCAGCTTGGAGGGGAAGGGTGAAAAACTGTTTTTT.

This clone has just a few counts. The chain carries TRBV5-4 and TRBJ2-3; 7 bases map to TRBD1. The V segment lost 4 bases and the J segment 0 bases; nucleotides outside the gene matches: 11. This CDR3 has 17 residues. Germline loops: CDR1 SGHNT, CDR2 YYREEE (reference sequence). The CDR3 protein is CASSLRRDSTSTDTQYF. The CDR3 DNA is TGTGCCAGCAGCCTGCGCCGGGACAGTACTAGCACAGATACGCAGTATTTT.

This rearrangement joins TRBV7-2 to TRBJ1-4; 9 bases are shared with TRBD1. J gave up 2 bases and V 5 bases, and 6 bases lay outside the gene matches. This CDR3 has 16 residues. In germline, CDR1 is SGHTA, CDR2 FQGNSA. CDR3 sequence reads: CASSVGTGTTNEKLFF. CDR3 DNA sequence: TGTGCCAGCAGCGTCGGGACAGGGACTACTAATGAAAAACTGTTTTTT. The variable domain in full, completed from reference TRBV7-2 and TRBJ1-4, reads GAGVSQSPSNKVTEKGKDVELRCDPISGHTALYWYRQSLGQGLEFLIYFQGNSAPDKSGLPSDRFSAERTGGSVSTLTIQRTQQEDSAVYLCASSVGTGTTNEKLFFGSGTQLSVL.

The sample holds one count of this clone. The J gene is TRBJ2-7, the V gene TRBV12-3 or TRBV12-4; 8 bases align to TRBD2. The trim removed 8 bases at V and 0 bases at J, leaving 3 bases unmatched. The CDR3 extends over 13 amino acids. In DNA, the CDR3 is TGTGCCAGCCTAAGCGGGAGCTCCTACGAGCAGTACTTC. Translated, it gives CASLSGSSYEQYF.

The rearrangement links TRBV10-2 to TRBJ2-7; D gene ambiguous. CDR3 length equals 14 residues. Trimming removed 6 bases from V and 0 bases from J, with 12 bases in between. CDR1 and CDR2 (germline): WSHSY, SAAADI. Here the CDR3 DNA reads TGCGCCAGCAGGTCCTCCCTAAGCTCCTACGAGCAGTACTTC. Its protein is CASRSSLSSYEQYF.

This clone has only one observation. The CDR3 DNA reads as TGCGCCAGCAGTAGGGCTAGCGTAACAGATACGCAGTATTTT. Translated, it gives CASSRASVTDTQYF. This chain joins TRBV5-1 and TRBJ2-3, with D possibly being TRBD2 (6 bases). The CDR3 length is 14 residues. V gave up 5 bases and J gave up 3 bases, with 13 bases separating them. Germline-derived CDR1 and CDR2 are SGHRS and YFSETQ.

CDR3 protein: CASSLVRLAAYNEQFF. DNA of the CDR3: TGTGCCAGCAGCTTAGTCAGGCTAGCAGCCTACAATGAGCAGTTCTTC. The V call is TRBV11-2, the J call TRBJ2-1, with a weak D call TRBD2 (5 bases). CDR3 length: 16 amino acids. CDR1 and CDR2 (germline): SGHAT, FQNNGV. V was cut by 1 base and J by 2 bases, with 12 bases left in between.

V usage is TRBV27 and J usage is TRBJ2-5; no clear D. Germline V gives CDR1 MNHEY, CDR2 SMNVEV (reference sequence). There are 17 residues in the CDR3. Trimming removed 1 base at V and 1 base at J, with 16 bases between. CDR3 sequence (DNA): TGTGCCAGCAGTTTATTTCCCGCTCGACACCTCCAAGAGACCCAGTACTTC. This sequence encodes CASSLFPARHLQETQYF.

The CDR3 DNA sequence: TGTGCCAGCAGCTTGGGAACTAGCGGGAGTAGGGGTATCTATGAGCAGTTCTTC. It encodes CASSLGTSGSRGIYEQFF. The chain employs TRBV5-6 and TRBJ2-1; 11 nucleotides line up with TRBD2. There are 18 residues in the CDR3. V was clipped by 0 bases and J by 8 bases; unmatched bases: 13. CDR1 is SGHDT, CDR2 YYEEEE, per germline.

This clone was detected a few times. The gene calls are TRBV30 and TRBJ2-7; 7 bases align to TRBD1. Per germline, CDR1 GTSNPN and CDR2 SVGIG (reference sequence). This CDR3 has 13 amino acids. V shed 4 bases, J shed 3 bases, and the junction held 6 bases outside the gene matches. CDR3 DNA sequence: TGTGCCTGGACCCGGGACAGTAACTACGAGCAGTACTTC. It yields the protein CAWTRDSNYEQYF. Combining the CDR3 with reference TRBV30 and TRBJ2-7 gives the whole variable domain SQTIHQWPATLVQPVGSPLSLECTVEGTSNPNLYWYRQAAGRGLQLLFYSVGIGQISSEVPQNLSASRPQDRQFILSSKKLLLSDSGFYLCAWTRDSNYEQYFGPGTRLTVT.

The chain couples TRBV11-3 to TRBJ1-3; no clear D. This CDR3 comprises 17 residues. V was shortened by 4 bases and J by 0 bases, with 16 bases between the two germline ends. Germline CDR1 SGHNT, CDR2 YENEEA. This chain's CDR3 is CASSSRGSTSSGNTIYF. The CDR3 nucleotides are TGTGCCAGCAGCTCCCGAGGGAGCACAAGCTCTGGAAACACCATATATTTT.

This clone was found a few times. V gene TRBV29-1 combines with J gene TRBJ2-3; 8 nucleotides match TRBD2. The CDR3 is made up of 15 amino acids. The germline CDR1 and CDR2 sequences are SQVTM and ANQGSEA. Trimming took 5 bases from V and 4 from J; bases not matched to a gene: 11. In DNA form, the CDR3 reads TGCAGCGTTAGGACTAGCTCTGGGGGGGCAGATACGCAGTATTTT. Protein product: CSVRTSSGGADTQYF.

The CDR3 protein is CATSDRRVWEQFF. The CDR3 nucleotides are TGTGCCACCAGTGACCGCAGGGTCTGGGAGCAGTTCTTC. The chain is built from TRBV24-1 and TRBJ2-1, with a possible D match to TRBD1 (5 bases). The V gene lost 4 bases and the J gene lost 10 bases, with 13 bases spanning the gap. The CDR3 is 13 amino acids. Germline values: CDR1 KGHDR, CDR2 SFDVKD.

The V and J genes are TRBV6-4 and TRBJ1-6; no firm D call. V was clipped by 4 bases and J by 0 bases, with 22 bases between them. This CDR3 spans 20 amino acids. The germline V gene has CDR1 MRHNA and CDR2 SNTAGT. DNA for the CDR3: TGTGCCAGCAGTGCCTTACCTCACTACGGGTCGAGCTCCTATAATTCACCCCTCCACTTT. Encoded protein: CASSALPHYGSSSYNSPLHF.

The V and J genes are TRBV4-2 and TRBJ2-7; 7 nucleotides match TRBD1. Trimming at V came to 10 bases and at J to 5 bases, leaving 17 bases not matched to a gene. The CDR3 is made up of 15 amino acids. The germline gives CDR1 LGHNA, CDR2 YNFKEQ. The CDR3 reads CATSEKGAAGHEQYF. For the CDR3, the DNA is TGTGCCACCTCGGAAAAGGGGGCGGCAGGCCACGAGCAGTACTTC.

The chain uses TRBV2 and TRBJ1-1, with D possibly being TRBD1 (5 bases). The CDR3 is made up of 14 amino acids. The V and J ends lost 6 bases and 2 bases respectively, with 13 bases between them. Germline values: CDR1 SNHLY, CDR2 FYNNEI. The CDR3 reads CASRMTDTNTEAFF. In DNA, the CDR3 is TGTGCCAGCAGAATGACAGACACTAACACTGAAGCTTTCTTT. The whole variable domain, remainder taken from reference TRBV2 and TRBJ1-1, is EPEVTQTPSHQVTQMGQEVILRCVPISNHLYFYWYRQILGQKVEFLVSFYNNEISEKSEIFDDQFSVERPDGSNFTLKIRSTKLEDSAMYFCASRMTDTNTEAFFGQGTRLTVV.